What follows describes a single T cell receptor beta chain. Its matching antigen is unknown. This specimen belongs to a study of vaccination and CD4 T cells after COVID-19. For the study at large: Participants were administered two doses of either the BNT162b2 or the mRNA-1273 vaccine.

Treatment of the sample: roughly ten-day PBMC culture with coronavirus spike peptide pools or control peptides (ViraFEST assay). Peptide-pool expansion of antigen-specific T cells preceded TCR sequencing in ViraFEST. Some 2.2 million PBMCs were grown per well alongside 8.5 to 10 IU/ml IL-2 and roughly 10 ug/ml peptide pools. The CDR3 loop spans 15 amino acids. Germline assignment: CDR1 SQVTM and CDR2 ANQGSEA. V lost 2 bases, J lost 6 bases, and 19 bases lay in between. Sequencing of cultured CD4+ T cell DNA used the Oncomine TCR Beta short-read assay. TCRdb analysed the PCR reads with MiXCR anew, one entry per CDR3 protein. The profile shows tens of thousands of distinct CDR3 sequences, around 70% of them singletons.

The receptor comes from a human donor who had recovered from COVID-19. Sequences were obtained from CD4+ T cells from blood, cultured in vitro. V and J are TRBV29-1 and TRBJ1-2; a possible D gene is TRBD1 (5 bases). CDR3 sequence reads: CSVEYEGRLGHGYTF. As DNA, the CDR3 is TGCAGCGTTGAATATGAGGGGCGGTTAGGGCATGGCTACACCTTC. Variable domain in full (rest from reference TRBV29-1 and TRBJ1-2): SAVISQKPSRDICQRGTSLTIQCQVDSQVTMMFWYRQQPGQSLTLIATANQGSEATYESGFVIDKFPISRPNLTFSTLTVSNMSPEDSSIYLCSVEYEGRLGHGYTFGSGTRLTVV.